Listed below are T cell receptor beta chains from one sample, sequenced in a study of cytomegalovirus exposure and HLA in healthy donors. Clones were sequenced by immunoSEQ multiplex PCR, and TCRdb holds only the in-frame ones, with some missing. The sample yields over 110,000 clones, around three quarters seen once. What was sequenced was PBMCs. The receptors shown here come from a middle-aged woman in good health and CMV-seropositive. CDR3s include the opening cysteine and the closing phenylalanine or tryptophan. Fields, in order: D gene, J gene, V gene, clone size, CDR3 protein, CDR3 DNA. D genes are given only for firm matches. Where a row states a size, it is once, few, many or the class of an expanded clone; other rows omit it.

d_gene: TRBD1; j_gene: TRBJ2-1; v_gene: TRBV5-1; abundance: .; CDR3aa: CASRTGNNEQFF; CDR3nt: TGCGCCAGCAGGACAGGGAACAATGAGCAGTTCTTC
d_gene: TRBD2; j_gene: TRBJ2-7; v_gene: TRBV6-5; abundance: once; CDR3aa: CASRNSGLSYEQYF; CDR3nt: TGTGCCAGCAGGAATAGCGGGCTTTCCTACGAGCAGTACTTC
d_gene: TRBD2; j_gene: TRBJ2-5; v_gene: TRBV19; abundance: .; CDR3aa: CASSRTRQETQYF; CDR3nt: TGTGCCAGTAGCAGGACTAGACAAGAGACCCAGTACTTC
d_gene: TRBD1; j_gene: TRBJ2-7; v_gene: TRBV5-6; abundance: .; CDR3aa: CASSRWTGLPEQYF; CDR3nt: TGTGCCAGCAGCCGGTGGACAGGGCTCCCCGAGCAGTACTTC
d_gene: .; j_gene: TRBJ2-5; v_gene: TRBV30; abundance: once; CDR3aa: CAWNGAGRKTQYF; CDR3nt: TGTGCCTGGAATGGTGCGGGTAGGAAGACCCAGTACTTC
d_gene: TRBD2; j_gene: TRBJ2-7; v_gene: TRBV5-1; abundance: .; CDR3aa: CASSPGAGGPSYEQYF; CDR3nt: TGCGCCAGCAGCCCTGGGGCGGGAGGGCCCTCCTACGAGCAGTACTTC
d_gene: TRBD1; j_gene: TRBJ2-5; v_gene: TRBV5-4; abundance: .; CDR3aa: CASSLPTGFGETQYF; CDR3nt: TGTGCCAGCAGCTTACCGACAGGGTTCGGAGAGACCCAGTACTTC
d_gene: .; j_gene: TRBJ2-1; v_gene: TRBV7-2; abundance: .; CDR3aa: CASSLWAEQFF; CDR3nt: TGTGCCAGCAGCTTATGGGCTGAGCAGTTCTTC
d_gene: TRBD2; j_gene: TRBJ2-3; v_gene: TRBV5-4; abundance: few; CDR3aa: CASSSGLAASTDTQYF; CDR3nt: TGTGCCAGCAGCTCCGGACTAGCGGCGAGCACAGATACGCAGTATTTT
d_gene: TRBD2; j_gene: TRBJ2-7; v_gene: TRBV5-1; abundance: .; CDR3aa: CASSQSGRTYF; CDR3nt: TGCGCCAGCAGCCAAAGCGGGAGAACGTACTTC
d_gene: TRBD2; j_gene: TRBJ2-5; v_gene: TRBV6-1; abundance: .; CDR3aa: CASSEASTSGLKTQYF; CDR3nt: TGTGCCAGCAGTGAAGCGTCGACTAGCGGGTTAAAGACCCAGTACTTC
d_gene: TRBD2; j_gene: TRBJ2-3; v_gene: TRBV19; abundance: once; CDR3aa: CASSITSGRLLDTQYF; CDR3nt: TGTGCCAGTAGTATTACTAGCGGCAGACTTTTGGATACGCAGTATTTT
d_gene: .; j_gene: TRBJ1-2; v_gene: TRBV6-1; abundance: .; CDR3aa: CATLGVLNYGYTF; CDR3nt: TGTGCCACCTTAGGGGTACTTAACTATGGCTACACCTTC
d_gene: .; j_gene: TRBJ1-2; v_gene: TRBV7-9; abundance: .; CDR3aa: CASSHRQDYGYTF; CDR3nt: TGTGCCAGCAGCCACCGACAGGACTATGGCTACACCTTC
d_gene: TRBD2; j_gene: TRBJ2-7; v_gene: TRBV19; abundance: few; CDR3aa: CASSIGWGGTSSSYEQYF; CDR3nt: TGTGCCAGTAGTATAGGGTGGGGGGGGACTAGCAGCTCCTACGAGCAGTACTTC
d_gene: .; j_gene: TRBJ1-2; v_gene: TRBV7-9; abundance: .; CDR3aa: CASSRLTGAVGGYTF; CDR3nt: TGTGCCAGCAGCCGTTTAACAGGCGCCGTGGGAGGCTACACCTTC
d_gene: .; j_gene: TRBJ2-7; v_gene: TRBV6-1; abundance: few; CDR3aa: CASFFKQKAAYEQYF; CDR3nt: TGTGCCAGTTTTTTCAAGCAGAAGGCGGCATACGAGCAGTACTTC
d_gene: .; j_gene: TRBJ2-2; v_gene: TRBV6-5; abundance: .; CDR3aa: CASTRHDGELFF; CDR3nt: TGTGCCAGCACCAGACATGACGGGGAGCTGTTTTTT
d_gene: .; j_gene: TRBJ1-5; v_gene: TRBV5-6; abundance: few; CDR3aa: CASSLYTGGGSNQPQHF; CDR3nt: TGTGCCAGCAGCTTGTATACGGGGGGTGGAAGCAATCAGCCCCAGCATTTT
d_gene: .; j_gene: TRBJ1-1; v_gene: TRBV2; abundance: .; CDR3aa: CASSFQGYNTEAFF; CDR3nt: TGTGCCAGCAGCTTTCAGGGGTATAACACTGAAGCTTTCTTT
d_gene: .; j_gene: TRBJ1-5; v_gene: TRBV19; abundance: once; CDR3aa: CASTPSGVQPQHF; CDR3nt: TGTGCCAGTACTCCCTCGGGGGTTCAGCCCCAGCATTTT
d_gene: .; j_gene: TRBJ2-6; v_gene: TRBV5-6; abundance: .; CDR3aa: CASSYGGSGANVLTF; CDR3nt: TGTGCCAGCAGCTACGGAGGCTCTGGGGCCAACGTCCTGACTTTC
d_gene: .; j_gene: TRBJ1-2; v_gene: TRBV4-1; abundance: .; CDR3aa: CASSQGDRSGYGYTF; CDR3nt: TGCGCCAGCAGCCAAGGGGATAGGTCGGGGTATGGCTACACCTTC
d_gene: .; j_gene: TRBJ1-3; v_gene: TRBV6-5; abundance: few; CDR3aa: CASSYGRHSGNTIYF; CDR3nt: TGTGCCAGCAGTTACGGCAGGCACTCTGGAAACACCATATATTTT
d_gene: TRBD2; j_gene: TRBJ2-7; v_gene: TRBV6-5; abundance: .; CDR3aa: CASSDGLAGDEQYF; CDR3nt: TGTGCCAGCAGCGATGGACTAGCGGGAGACGAGCAGTACTTC
d_gene: TRBD2; j_gene: TRBJ2-1; v_gene: TRBV10-1; abundance: .; CDR3aa: CASSERSSGRFEQFF; CDR3nt: TGCGCCAGCAGTGAAAGGTCTAGCGGGAGATTTGAGCAGTTCTTC
d_gene: TRBD1; j_gene: TRBJ2-3; v_gene: TRBV5-6; abundance: .; CDR3aa: CASSSRSGTGGTDTQYF; CDR3nt: TGTGCCAGCAGCTCGCGTTCCGGGACAGGGGGCACAGATACGCAGTATTTT
d_gene: TRBD1; j_gene: TRBJ1-4; v_gene: TRBV7-6; abundance: .; CDR3aa: CASSLEGGIEKLFF; CDR3nt: TGTGCCAGCAGCTTAGAAGGGGGCATAGAAAAACTGTTTTTT
d_gene: .; j_gene: TRBJ1-3; v_gene: TRBV4-1; abundance: .; CDR3aa: CASSQFQGTAGNTIYF; CDR3nt: TGCGCCAGCAGCCAATTCCAGGGAACCGCTGGAAACACCATATATTTT
d_gene: .; j_gene: TRBJ1-2; v_gene: TRBV6-6; abundance: .; CDR3aa: CASSYGAANYGYTF; CDR3nt: TGTGCCAGCAGTTACGGGGCAGCGAACTATGGCTACACCTTC
d_gene: .; j_gene: TRBJ1-6; v_gene: TRBV6-5; abundance: .; CDR3aa: CASSERKTPNSPLHF; CDR3nt: TGTGCCAGCAGCGAGCGTAAAACCCCTAATTCACCCCTCCACTTT
d_gene: .; j_gene: TRBJ2-1; v_gene: TRBV9; abundance: .; CDR3aa: CASSVGGGGGYNEQFF; CDR3nt: TGTGCCAGCAGCGTAGGAGGAGGGGGCGGCTACAATGAGCAGTTCTTC
d_gene: TRBD2; j_gene: TRBJ2-1; v_gene: TRBV25-1; abundance: once; CDR3aa: CASSDPELAGGYNEQFF; CDR3nt: TGTGCCAGCAGTGACCCCGAACTAGCGGGAGGGTACAATGAGCAGTTCTTC
d_gene: TRBD1; j_gene: TRBJ1-4; v_gene: TRBV30; abundance: .; CDR3aa: CAWSTGASEKLFF; CDR3nt: TGTGCCTGGAGTACAGGGGCCTCTGAGAAACTGTTTTTT
d_gene: TRBD2; j_gene: TRBJ2-3; v_gene: TRBV5-1; abundance: .; CDR3aa: CASRDGRATDTQYF; CDR3nt: TGCGCCAGCAGGGACGGGAGGGCCACAGATACGCAGTATTTT
d_gene: .; j_gene: TRBJ2-3; v_gene: TRBV18; abundance: .; CDR3aa: CASSPPATVDTQYF; CDR3nt: TGTGCCAGCTCTCCACCAGCGACGGTAGATACGCAGTATTTT
d_gene: TRBD1; j_gene: TRBJ2-5; v_gene: TRBV29-1; abundance: .; CDR3aa: CSAGQTYQETQYF; CDR3nt: TGCAGCGCGGGACAGACCTACCAAGAGACCCAGTACTTC
d_gene: TRBD2; j_gene: TRBJ2-5; v_gene: TRBV13; abundance: .; CDR3aa: CASSSGLAGAETQYF; CDR3nt: TGTGCCAGCAGCTCGGGACTAGCGGGAGCGGAGACCCAGTACTTC
d_gene: .; j_gene: TRBJ1-6; v_gene: TRBV5-1; abundance: few; CDR3aa: CASSLGAGGGSYNSPLHF; CDR3nt: TGCGCCAGCAGCTTGGGAGCCGGGGGGGGCTCCTATAATTCACCCCTCCACTTT
d_gene: TRBD1; j_gene: TRBJ1-3; v_gene: TRBV7-9; abundance: .; CDR3aa: CSSSYRGKSSGNTIYF; CDR3nt: TGTTCCAGCAGCTACAGGGGGAAGAGCTCTGGAAACACCATATATTTT
d_gene: TRBD2; j_gene: TRBJ2-2; v_gene: TRBV10-3; abundance: .; CDR3aa: CAITDVGLAANTGELFF; CDR3nt: TGTGCCATCACCGACGTTGGACTAGCGGCGAACACCGGGGAGCTGTTTTTT
d_gene: .; j_gene: TRBJ1-1; v_gene: TRBV7-9; abundance: .; CDR3aa: CASSLLTGTEAFF; CDR3nt: TGTGCCAGCAGCTTATTGACGGGCACTGAAGCTTTCTTT
d_gene: .; j_gene: TRBJ2-1; v_gene: TRBV7-2; abundance: once; CDR3aa: CASSSGSASYNEQFF; CDR3nt: TGTGCCAGCAGCTCGGGGTCGGCCTCCTACAATGAGCAGTTCTTC
d_gene: TRBD2; j_gene: TRBJ2-1; v_gene: TRBV5-1; abundance: few; CDR3aa: CASSDPSTSGRANEQFF; CDR3nt: TGCGCCAGCAGCGACCCTTCAACTAGCGGGAGGGCAAATGAGCAGTTCTTC
d_gene: .; j_gene: TRBJ2-7; v_gene: TRBV7-2; abundance: few; CDR3aa: CASSPLLFREQYF; CDR3nt: TGTGCCAGCAGCCCCCTCCTTTTTCGCGAGCAGTACTTC
d_gene: TRBD1; j_gene: TRBJ1-4; v_gene: TRBV6-1; abundance: .; CDR3aa: CASSVDRVQKLFF; CDR3nt: TGTGCCAGCAGTGTGGACAGGGTACAAAAACTGTTTTTT
d_gene: .; j_gene: TRBJ2-3; v_gene: TRBV7-9; abundance: .; CDR3aa: CSSSLGLSLGTDTQYF; CDR3nt: TGTTCCAGCAGCTTAGGACTGAGTTTGGGCACAGATACGCAGTATTTT
d_gene: .; j_gene: TRBJ1-1; v_gene: TRBV5-1; abundance: .; CDR3aa: CASSRSPNTEAFF; CDR3nt: TGCGCCAGCAGCCGGTCTCCGAACACTGAAGCTTTCTTT
d_gene: TRBD2; j_gene: TRBJ2-7; v_gene: TRBV2; abundance: .; CDR3aa: CASRVGGTGTEQYF; CDR3nt: TGTGCCAGCAGGGTCGGGGGGACGGGGACCGAGCAGTACTTC
d_gene: .; j_gene: TRBJ2-5; v_gene: TRBV28; abundance: once; CDR3aa: CASTLRGLQETQYF; CDR3nt: TGTGCCAGCACTCTCAGGGGCCTCCAAGAGACCCAGTACTTC
d_gene: .; j_gene: TRBJ1-1; v_gene: TRBV7-9; abundance: .; CDR3aa: CASSSNPRAEAFF; CDR3nt: TGTGCCAGCAGCTCAAACCCGCGGGCAGAAGCTTTCTTT
d_gene: TRBD2; j_gene: TRBJ2-3; v_gene: TRBV18; abundance: few; CDR3aa: CASSPKGLGTDTQYF; CDR3nt: TGTGCCAGCTCACCTAAAGGACTAGGCACAGATACGCAGTATTTT
d_gene: .; j_gene: TRBJ2-7; v_gene: TRBV19; abundance: .; CDR3aa: CASSTTGPRSYEQYF; CDR3nt: TGTGCCAGTAGTACTACAGGGCCGCGCTCCTACGAGCAGTACTTC